The rows below give T cell receptor beta chains drawn from one sample of a study of cytomegalovirus exposure and HLA in healthy donors. TCRdb's table, derived via immunoSEQ multiplex PCR, lists solely in-frame clones and lacks some. The table lists roughly 130,000 clones, 75% to 85% of them singletons. Source material: PBMCs. All receptors come from a man younger than 30 in good health and CMV-seronegative. Both conserved end residues are part of each CDR3. A D gene is named only where the DNA matches it firmly. Size is omitted from some rows. Given values are once, few, many or a class for expanded clones.

D gene: .
V gene: TRBV19
clone size: .
J gene: TRBJ1-3
CDR3 DNA: TGTGCCAGTAGTTCGACGGGATCCCCCTCCGGCGAGAACACCATATATTTT
CDR3 protein: CASSSTGSPSGENTIYF

D gene: .
V gene: TRBV11-2
clone size: few
J gene: TRBJ1-1
CDR3 DNA: TGTGCCAGCAGCTCCGACAGGAACACTGAAGCTTTCTTT
CDR3 protein: CASSSDRNTEAFF

D gene: .
V gene: TRBV4-1
clone size: .
J gene: TRBJ2-1
CDR3 DNA: TGCGCCAGCAGCCAAGACTTACGGGACTCCTTCTACAATGAGCAGTTCTTC
CDR3 protein: CASSQDLRDSFYNEQFF

D gene: TRBD2
V gene: TRBV15
clone size: .
J gene: TRBJ2-7
CDR3 DNA: TGTGCCACCAGCAGAGAGGCCCTGGGGGGACTAGCGGGAGATTGGTACGAGCAGTACTTC
CDR3 protein: CATSREALGGLAGDWYEQYF

D gene: .
V gene: TRBV6-8
clone size: .
J gene: TRBJ2-3
CDR3 DNA: TGTGCCAGCAGTTACCCAACAAAGACTCCGGGGTCGGGCACAGATACGCAGTATTTT
CDR3 protein: CASSYPTKTPGSGTDTQYF

D gene: .
V gene: TRBV6-5
clone size: .
J gene: TRBJ2-1
CDR3 DNA: TGTGCCAGCAGTCCCCAGGCGGGCTTATACAATGAGCAGTTCTTC
CDR3 protein: CASSPQAGLYNEQFF

D gene: TRBD2
V gene: TRBV11-2
clone size: .
J gene: TRBJ2-7
CDR3 DNA: TGTGCCAGCAGCTTACAGCCAGCGGGGGTGGGGGAGCAGTACTTC
CDR3 protein: CASSLQPAGVGEQYF

D gene: .
V gene: TRBV6-5
clone size: .
J gene: TRBJ1-2
CDR3 DNA: TGTGCCAGCACCCTCACCCGGGGTACGGAAGGCTACACCTTC
CDR3 protein: CASTLTRGTEGYTF

D gene: .
V gene: TRBV7-3
clone size: .
J gene: TRBJ1-1
CDR3 DNA: TGTGCCAGCAGCTTAAGTCGGTCCCGGGATACTGAAGCTTTCTTT
CDR3 protein: CASSLSRSRDTEAFF

D gene: .
V gene: TRBV5-1
clone size: .
J gene: TRBJ1-1
CDR3 DNA: TGCGCCAGCAGCTTACAGGGAGGGAACGCTTTCTTT
CDR3 protein: CASSLQGGNAFF

D gene: .
V gene: TRBV27
clone size: .
J gene: TRBJ1-6
CDR3 DNA: TGTGCCAGCATCATTTTTGAGGAATTTGCAAGTTCACCCCTCCACTTT
CDR3 protein: CASIIFEEFASSPLHF

D gene: .
V gene: TRBV7-8
clone size: .
J gene: TRBJ2-5
CDR3 DNA: TGTGCCAGCAGCTTAGGCTCCTCGGGGACCCAGTACTTC
CDR3 protein: CASSLGSSGTQYF

D gene: TRBD1
V gene: TRBV5-1
clone size: .
J gene: TRBJ1-2
CDR3 DNA: TGCGCCAGCAGCTTGAAACTTGGACAGGGAAATTCTAGCGGAGCCTCCAACTATGGCTACACCTTC
CDR3 protein: CASSLKLGQGNSSGASNYGYTF